This T cell receptor beta chain was found in a study of cytomegalovirus exposure and HLA in healthy donors. About the research overall: Previous work identified 120 million or so unique TCR beta sequences from roughly 170 million T cells. Study-level points and caveats: Follow-up analysis later connected one missense variant in DCLRE1C with trimming of TCR beta V- and J-genes.

A word on this clone: What it binds is unknown.

With 60 Vbeta and 13 Jbeta primers, the PCR was carried out. The assay was immunoSEQ multiplex PCR, and TCRdb's table has in-frame clones only and misses some. Of approximately 100,000 clones in the sample, 75% to 85% are singletons; the top ten hold 4.1%. Per germline, CDR1 DFQATT and CDR2 SNEGSKA (reference sequence). The CDR3 length is 11 residues. V was trimmed by 6 bases and J by 7 bases, leaving 13 bases between them. The V and J genes are TRBV20-1 and TRBJ2-7; maybe TRBD2 (5 bases). The specimen sequenced was PBMCs. This clonotype was obtained from a female donor in good health and CMV-seropositive. Here the CDR3 reads CSAGRTGEQYF. The CDR3 DNA follows: TGCAGTGCAGGGAGAACGGGGGAGCAGTACTTC.